A single TCR beta chain is shown here with its context. Using immunoSEQ multiplex PCR, the repertoire was profiled, and TCRdb retains in-frame clones only, with some absent. The sample records some 80,000 clones, around 90% being singletons. These data originate in a study of brain T cells in children with intractable seizures. The V and J ends lost 4 bases and 10 bases, in that order; junction bases with no gene match: 6. This CDR3 comprises 14 residues. CDR1 is SGHKS, CDR2 YYEKEE, per germline (reference sequence). V usage is TRBV5-5 and J usage is TRBJ1-6; 9 nucleotides agree with TRBD1. This clonotype originated in a girl aged 2-10 years with Rasmussen encephalitis and intractable seizures. This specimen was peripheral blood, taken at surgery. The CDR3 loop reads CASSQGQGPSPLHF. The CDR3 DNA follows: TGTGCCAGCAGCCAGGGACAGGGCCCGTCACCCCTCCACTTT.